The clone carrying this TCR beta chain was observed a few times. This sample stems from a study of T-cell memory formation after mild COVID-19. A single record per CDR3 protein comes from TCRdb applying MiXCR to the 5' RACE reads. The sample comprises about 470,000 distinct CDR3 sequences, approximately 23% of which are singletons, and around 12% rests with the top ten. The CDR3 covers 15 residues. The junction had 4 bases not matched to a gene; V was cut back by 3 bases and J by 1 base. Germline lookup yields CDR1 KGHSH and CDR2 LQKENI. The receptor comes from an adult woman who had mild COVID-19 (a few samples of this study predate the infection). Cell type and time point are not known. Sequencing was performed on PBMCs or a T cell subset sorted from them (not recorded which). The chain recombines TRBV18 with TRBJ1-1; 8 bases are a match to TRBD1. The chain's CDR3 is CASSPPGTGNTEAFF. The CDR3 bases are TGTGCCAGCTCACCTCCCGGGACAGGGAACACTGAAGCTTTCTTT.